This T cell receptor beta chain came from a study of long-term antiretroviral therapy in people with HIV. Study results and caveats: Controls exceeded HIV repertoires in CDR3 length range. Dominance of pre-ART expanded clones persisted, fluctuating and often declining after ART.

As for this clone: The target antigen is unknown.

J was trimmed by 3 bases and V by 5 bases; bases with no gene match: 7. The CDR3 runs 14 residues. The germline CDR1 and CDR2 sequences are MDHEN and SYDVKM. A v3.0 immunoSEQ assay was performed at survey level. Data came from immunoSEQ multiplex PCR; TCRdb stores just in-frame clones and leaves some out. This sample has 40,000 to 50,000 clones, with about 94% found just once. Each donor provided at least one pre-ART PBMC sample and at least two post-ART PBMC samples. The TCR comes from a man aged 30-40 years with HIV. V usage is TRBV28 and J usage is TRBJ2-7; 7 bases map to TRBD1. Here the sequenced sample was unsorted PBMCs, taken 9.2 years after starting antiretroviral therapy. The chain's CDR3 is CASSPRGQLYEQYF. CDR3 in DNA: TGTGCCAGCAGTCCCAGGGGACAGCTCTACGAGCAGTACTTC.